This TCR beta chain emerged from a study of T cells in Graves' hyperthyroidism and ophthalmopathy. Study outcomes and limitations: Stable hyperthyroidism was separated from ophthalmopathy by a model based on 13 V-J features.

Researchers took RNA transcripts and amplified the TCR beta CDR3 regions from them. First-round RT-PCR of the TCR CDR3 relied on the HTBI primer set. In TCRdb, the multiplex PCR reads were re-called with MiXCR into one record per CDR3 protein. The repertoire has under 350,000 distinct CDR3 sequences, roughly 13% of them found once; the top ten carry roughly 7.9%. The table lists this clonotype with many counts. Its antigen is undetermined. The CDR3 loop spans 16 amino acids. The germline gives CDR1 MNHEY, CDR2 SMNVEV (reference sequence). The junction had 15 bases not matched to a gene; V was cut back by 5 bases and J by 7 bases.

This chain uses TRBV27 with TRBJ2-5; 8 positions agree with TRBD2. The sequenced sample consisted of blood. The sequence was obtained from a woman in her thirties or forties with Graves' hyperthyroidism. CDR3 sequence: CASSNIRARGGVTQYF. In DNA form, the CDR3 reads TGTGCCAGCAGTAACATCCGGGCCCGGGGGGGTGTGACCCAGTACTTC.